This T cell receptor beta chain came from a study of radiation and T cells in renal cell carcinoma. Specified time point: blood 2 weeks post-SBRT. The treatment was: 15 Gy SBRT to primary tumor, nephrectomy 4 weeks later. Clones were read by immunoSEQ multiplex PCR, and TCRdb kept only the in-frame ones, dropping some. Of 45,000 to 55,000 clones in the sample, 80% were seen once. The CDR3 covers 14 residues. The germline V and J ends were trimmed by 6 bases and 1 base, with 12 bases remaining between them. Germline V gene data show CDR1 as LNHDA and CDR2 as SQIVND (reference sequence). This clonotype originated in an older woman with renal cell carcinoma. The sequenced sample was blood, obtained from a patient whose treatment included radiotherapy and nephrectomy. The chain employs TRBV19 and TRBJ1-1; tentative D call: TRBD1 (6 bases). CDR3 region: CASRYGQKNTEAFF. The CDR3 DNA follows: TGTGCCAGTAGGTATGGACAGAAGAACACTGAAGCTTTCTTT.